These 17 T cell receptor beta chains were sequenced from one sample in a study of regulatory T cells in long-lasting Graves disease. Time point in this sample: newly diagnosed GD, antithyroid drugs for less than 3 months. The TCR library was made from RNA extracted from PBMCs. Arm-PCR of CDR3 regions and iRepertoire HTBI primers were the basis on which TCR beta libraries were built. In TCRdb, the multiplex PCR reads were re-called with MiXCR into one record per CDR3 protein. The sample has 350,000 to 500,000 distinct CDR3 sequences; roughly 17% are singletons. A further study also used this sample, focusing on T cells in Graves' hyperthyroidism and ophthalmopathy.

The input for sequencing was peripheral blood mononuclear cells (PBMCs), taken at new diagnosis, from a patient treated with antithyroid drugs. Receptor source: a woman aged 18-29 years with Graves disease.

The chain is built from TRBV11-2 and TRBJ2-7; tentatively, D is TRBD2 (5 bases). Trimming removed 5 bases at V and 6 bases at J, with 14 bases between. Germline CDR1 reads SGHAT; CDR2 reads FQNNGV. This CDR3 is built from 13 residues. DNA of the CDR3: TGTGCCAGCAGCCAAGCAGTGCGGGTCGAGCAGTACTTC. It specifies CASSQAVRVEQYF.

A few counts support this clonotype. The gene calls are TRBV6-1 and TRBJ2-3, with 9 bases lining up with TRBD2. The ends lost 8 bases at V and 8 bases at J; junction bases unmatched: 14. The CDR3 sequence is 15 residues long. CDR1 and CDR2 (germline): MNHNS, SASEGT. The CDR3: CASEPELAGVGTQYF. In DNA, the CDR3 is TGTGCCAGCGAACCCGAACTAGCGGGCGTTGGTACGCAGTATTTT.

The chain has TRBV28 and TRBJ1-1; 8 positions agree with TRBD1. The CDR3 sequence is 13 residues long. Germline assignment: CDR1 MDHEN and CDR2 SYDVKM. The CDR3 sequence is CVAWDRMNTEAFF. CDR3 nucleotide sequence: TGTGTCGCTTGGGACAGGATGAACACTGAAGCTTTCTTT.

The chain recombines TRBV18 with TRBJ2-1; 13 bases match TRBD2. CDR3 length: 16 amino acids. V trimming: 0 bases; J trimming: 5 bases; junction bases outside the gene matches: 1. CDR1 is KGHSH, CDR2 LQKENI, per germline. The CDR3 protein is CASSPPGTSGNNEQFF. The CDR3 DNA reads TGTGCCAGCTCACCACCCGGGACTAGCGGGAACAATGAGCAGTTCTTC.

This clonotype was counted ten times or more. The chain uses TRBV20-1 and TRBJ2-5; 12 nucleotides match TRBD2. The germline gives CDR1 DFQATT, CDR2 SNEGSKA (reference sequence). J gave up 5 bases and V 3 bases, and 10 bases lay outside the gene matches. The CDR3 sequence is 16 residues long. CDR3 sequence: CSASPLAGGPQETQYF. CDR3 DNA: TGCAGTGCTAGCCCGCTAGCGGGAGGGCCTCAGGAGACCCAGTACTTC.

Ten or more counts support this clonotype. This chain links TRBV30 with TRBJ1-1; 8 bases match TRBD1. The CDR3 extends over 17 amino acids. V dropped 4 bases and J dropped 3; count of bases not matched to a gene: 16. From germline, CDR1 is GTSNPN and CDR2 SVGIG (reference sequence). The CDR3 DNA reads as TGTGCCTGGATTGCCGGGACAGGAAGGATCGGGGACACTGAAGCTTTCTTT. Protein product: CAWIAGTGRIGDTEAFF.

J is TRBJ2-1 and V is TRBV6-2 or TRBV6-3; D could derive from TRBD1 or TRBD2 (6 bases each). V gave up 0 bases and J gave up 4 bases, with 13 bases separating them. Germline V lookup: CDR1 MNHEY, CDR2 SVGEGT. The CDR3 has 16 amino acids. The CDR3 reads CASSYSRGAGYNEQFF. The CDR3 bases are TGTGCCAGCAGTTACTCGAGGGGGGCGGGATACAATGAGCAGTTCTTC.

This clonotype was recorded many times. The CDR3 loop reads CASSDAGANTGELFF. The CDR3, as DNA: TGTGCCAGCAGTGATGCGGGGGCTAACACCGGGGAGCTGTTTTTT. The chain joins TRBV2 to TRBJ2-2, with D perhaps matching TRBD2 (7 bases). V was shortened by 3 bases and J by 2 bases, with 10 bases between the two germline ends. The CDR3 covers 15 residues. CDR1 and CDR2 from the germline V gene are SNHLY and FYNNEI.

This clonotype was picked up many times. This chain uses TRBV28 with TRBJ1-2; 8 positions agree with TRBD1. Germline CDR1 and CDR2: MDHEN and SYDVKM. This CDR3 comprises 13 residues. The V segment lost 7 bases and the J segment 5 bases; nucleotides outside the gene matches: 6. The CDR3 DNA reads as TGTGCCAGCATAACAGGGGGGGGTTATGGCTACACCTTC. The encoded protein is CASITGGGYGYTF.

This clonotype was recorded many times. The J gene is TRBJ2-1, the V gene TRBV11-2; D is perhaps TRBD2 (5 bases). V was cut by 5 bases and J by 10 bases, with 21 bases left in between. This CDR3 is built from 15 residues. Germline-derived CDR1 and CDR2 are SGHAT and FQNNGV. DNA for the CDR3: TGTGCCAGCAGCCTAAGCGGAGTCCCTACGGAGGAGCAGTTCTTC. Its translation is CASSLSGVPTEEQFF.

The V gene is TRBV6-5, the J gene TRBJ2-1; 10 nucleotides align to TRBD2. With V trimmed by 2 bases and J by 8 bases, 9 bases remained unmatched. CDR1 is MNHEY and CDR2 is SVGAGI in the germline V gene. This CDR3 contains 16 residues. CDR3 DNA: TGTGCCAGCAGTTACCCCGGGACTAGCGTCTTCTATGAGCAGTTCTTC. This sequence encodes CASSYPGTSVFYEQFF.

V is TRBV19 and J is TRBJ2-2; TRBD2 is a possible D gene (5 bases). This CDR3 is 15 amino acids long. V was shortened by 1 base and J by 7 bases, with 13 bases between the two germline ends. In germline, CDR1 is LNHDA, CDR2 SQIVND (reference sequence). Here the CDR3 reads CASSIVRGFIGELFF. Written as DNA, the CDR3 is TGTGCCAGTAGTATAGTACGGGGATTCATCGGGGAGCTGTTTTTT.

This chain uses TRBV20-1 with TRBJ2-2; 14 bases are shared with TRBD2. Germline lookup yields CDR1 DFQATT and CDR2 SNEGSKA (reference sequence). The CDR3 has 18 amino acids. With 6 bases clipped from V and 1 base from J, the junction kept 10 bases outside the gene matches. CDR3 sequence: CSATTSGRAGLNTGELFF. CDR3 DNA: TGCAGTGCCACGACTAGCGGGAGGGCCGGCTTGAACACCGGGGAGCTGTTTTTT.

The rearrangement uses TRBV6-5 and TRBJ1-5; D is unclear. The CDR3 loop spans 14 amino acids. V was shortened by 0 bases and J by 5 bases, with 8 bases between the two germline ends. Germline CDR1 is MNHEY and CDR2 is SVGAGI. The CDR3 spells CASSYSGAHQPQHF. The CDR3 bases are TGTGCCAGCAGTTACTCGGGTGCCCATCAGCCCCAGCATTTT.

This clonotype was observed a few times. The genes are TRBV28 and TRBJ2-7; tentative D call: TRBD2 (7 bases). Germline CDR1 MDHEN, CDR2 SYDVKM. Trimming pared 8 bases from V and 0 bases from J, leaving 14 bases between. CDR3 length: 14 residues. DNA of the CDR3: TGTGCCAGCCTACCTGGGGGGGCCTCCTACGAGCAGTACTTC. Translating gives CASLPGGASYEQYF.

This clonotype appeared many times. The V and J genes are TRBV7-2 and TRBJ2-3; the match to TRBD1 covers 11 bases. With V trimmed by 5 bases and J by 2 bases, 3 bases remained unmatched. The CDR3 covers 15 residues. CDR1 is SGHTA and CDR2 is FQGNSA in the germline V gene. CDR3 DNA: TGTGCCAGCAGCCTGGGACAGGGGGACACAGATACGCAGTATTTT. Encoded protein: CASSLGQGDTDTQYF.

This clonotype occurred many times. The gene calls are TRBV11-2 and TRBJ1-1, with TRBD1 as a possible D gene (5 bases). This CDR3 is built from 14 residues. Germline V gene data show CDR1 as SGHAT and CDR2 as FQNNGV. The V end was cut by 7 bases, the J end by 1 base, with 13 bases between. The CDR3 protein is CASKSGGRNTEAFF. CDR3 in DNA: TGTGCCAGCAAATCCGGGGGAAGGAACACTGAAGCTTTCTTT.